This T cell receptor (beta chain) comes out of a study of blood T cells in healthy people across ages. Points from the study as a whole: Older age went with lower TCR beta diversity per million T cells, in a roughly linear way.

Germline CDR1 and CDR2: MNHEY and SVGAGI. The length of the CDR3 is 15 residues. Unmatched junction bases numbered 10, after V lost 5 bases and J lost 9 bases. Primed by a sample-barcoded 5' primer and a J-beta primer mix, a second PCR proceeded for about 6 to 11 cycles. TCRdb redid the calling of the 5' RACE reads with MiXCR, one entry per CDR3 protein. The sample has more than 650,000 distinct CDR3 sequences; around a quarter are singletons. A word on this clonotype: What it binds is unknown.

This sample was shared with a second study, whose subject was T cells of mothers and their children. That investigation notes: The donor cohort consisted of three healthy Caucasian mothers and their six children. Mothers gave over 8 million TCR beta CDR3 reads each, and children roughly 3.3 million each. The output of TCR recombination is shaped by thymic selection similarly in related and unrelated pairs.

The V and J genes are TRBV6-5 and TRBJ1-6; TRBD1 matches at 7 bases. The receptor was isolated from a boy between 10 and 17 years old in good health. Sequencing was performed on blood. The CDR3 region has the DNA TGTGCCAGCAGTAGGGGTACAGGGGCTTTTTCACCCCTCCACTTT. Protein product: CASSRGTGAFSPLHF.